Shown below are 9 T cell receptor beta chains from a single sample sequenced in a study of blood T cells in healthy people across ages. Combining a sample-barcoded 5' primer with a J-beta primer mix, a second PCR ran for roughly 7 to 12 cycles. One entry per CDR3 protein, called by TCRdb with MiXCR from the 5' RACE reads. This table has around 800,000 distinct CDR3 sequences, under 30% appearing once. A further study also used this sample, focusing on T cells of mothers and their children.

Specimen: blood. All receptors come from a boy younger than 18 in good health.

This chain uses TRBV9 with TRBJ2-5; the D gene is possibly TRBD1 (5 bases). The end of the DNA is better explained by TRBJ2-1, so the J call may be wrong. Germline lookup yields CDR1 SGDLS and CDR2 YYNGEE. This CDR3 is 14 amino acids long. The CDR3 region is CASSEFRDYDEQFF. Here the CDR3 DNA reads TGTGCCAGCAGCGAGTTCAGGGATTACGATGAGCAGTTCTTC.

This clonotype was observed a few times. The chain employs TRBV7-2 and TRBJ1-4, with D perhaps TRBD1 (6 bases). CDR1 and CDR2 from the germline V gene are SGHTA and FQGNSA. V lost 5 bases and J lost 5, with 15 bases in between. The CDR3 totals 15 residues. CDR3 sequence (DNA): TGTGCCAGCAGCCCCCCGGGGGGCGGGAATGAAAAACTGTTTTTT. It yields the protein CASSPPGGGNEKLFF.

The chain couples TRBV5-1 to TRBJ1-2, with D possibly TRBD1 on 5 matching bases. The CDR3 loop spans 16 amino acids. V lost 3 bases and J 4 bases, leaving 19 bases between the germline ends. Per germline, CDR1 SGHRS and CDR2 YFSETQ. CDR3 sequence: CASSSQHIDSAYGYTF. In DNA form, the CDR3 reads TGCGCCAGCAGCTCTCAACATATCGACAGCGCCTATGGCTACACCTTC.

The chain is built from TRBV7-9 and TRBJ2-5; the match to TRBD1 covers 7 bases. Gene TRBJ2-7 matches the end of the DNA better, so the J call may be wrong. The germline V gene encodes CDR1 SEHNR and CDR2 FQNEAQ (reference sequence). This CDR3 comprises 14 residues. The CDR3 bases are TGTGCCAGCAGCTTAGACAGGGGAAATGACGAGCAGTACTTC. Translating gives CASSLDRGNDEQYF.

This clonotype was seen a few times. The rearrangement joins TRBV29-1 to TRBJ2-3, with TRBD2 matching over 14 bases. Germline loops: CDR1 SQVTM, CDR2 ANQGSEA. The CDR3 totals 16 residues. Germline trimming cut 1 base from V and 6 bases from J; bases unmatched to any gene: 6. The CDR3 sequence is CSVEGETSGRVDTQYF. CDR3 nucleotides: TGCAGCGTTGAAGGGGAGACTAGCGGGAGGGTGGATACGCAGTATTTT.

This clonotype was observed a few times. This chain connects TRBV10-3 to TRBJ2-5; TRBD1 agrees at 10 bases. The V gene end was trimmed by 10 bases and the J gene end by 4 bases; junction bases not matched to a gene: 6. CDR3 size: 13 residues. Germline V gene data show CDR1 as ENHRY and CDR2 as SYGVKD. The CDR3 sequence: CATHDRGRETQYF. DNA for the CDR3: TGTGCCACCCATGACAGGGGGCGAGAGACCCAGTACTTC.

The chain uses TRBV18 and TRBJ2-4, with D perhaps TRBD1 or TRBD2 (6 bases each). V was clipped by 0 bases and J by 3 bases, with 15 bases between them. This CDR3 region has 17 residues. In germline, CDR1 is KGHSH, CDR2 LQKENI. The CDR3 loop is CASSPPVGGEGKNIQYF. The CDR3 DNA sequence: TGTGCCAGCTCACCACCGGTGGGGGGCGAAGGCAAAAACATTCAGTACTTC.

The chain joins TRBV12-3 or TRBV12-4 to TRBJ2-1, with D perhaps given as TRBD1 or TRBD2 (6 bases each). The CDR3 is made up of 14 amino acids. V gave up 3 bases and J gave up 8 bases, with 14 bases separating them. The CDR3 reads CASSLGGRVDEQFF. CDR3 coding DNA: TGTGCCAGCAGTTTGGGGGGCAGGGTCGATGAGCAGTTCTTC.

The gene calls are TRBV2 and TRBJ1-2; 10 positions agree with TRBD1. Germline lookup yields CDR1 SNHLY and CDR2 FYNNEI. The CDR3 loop spans 14 amino acids. The V gene end was trimmed by 6 bases and the J gene end by 7 bases; junction bases not matched to a gene: 8. CDR3 sequence: CASRDDRGLGGYTF. In DNA, the CDR3 is TGTGCCAGCAGGGACGACAGGGGGCTTGGTGGCTACACCTTC.